The source of this T cell receptor (beta chain) is a study of T cell responses to AZD1222 COVID-19 vaccine (dated by TCRdb to about 2021). About the investigation overall: AZD1222 recipients whose second dose came at about 4 weeks and those whose second dose came at about 12 weeks were combined into one group, since spike-specific TCR depth and breadth did not differ between the two schedules. TCR sequencing covered some 250 trial participants: 200 to 210 given two doses of AZD1222 and 26 given two doses of MenACWY control vaccine. Trial participants were enrolled into age subgroups of 18-55, 56-69 and 70-plus years, which contained 148, 28 and 57 TCR-sequenced participants, respectively.

The CDR3 regions of human TCRbeta chains were subjected to immunosequencing. In the original analysis: TCRs in the repertoires were compared against a reference library of SARS-CoV-2-specific TCRs that had been generated with the MIRA antigen-specificity platform. Breadth was defined as the fraction of unique TCRs that were SARS-CoV-2-associated. Depth was defined as the fraction of total T cells that were SARS-CoV-2-associated. Using the MIRA data, each spike-specific TCR was mapped to the spike region that the TCR reacts to and placed in a CD4 or CD8 class. Log10-transformed breadth and depth values were compared by one-way ANOVA with Sidak's multiple comparisons tests. Not all clones reach the TCRdb copy of this immuneACCESS table, which keeps in-frame sequences only. Checked studies attribute under half of the gap to unresolved V genes and leave the rest unexplained. V and J calls and clone size are those listed in that table; D and trimming were worked out from the DNA. Counted in this sample were about 150,000 clones; about 88% of them appeared once. The ten most abundant clones make up 3% to 3.5% of the sample.

Cut back by 0 bases and 11 bases, the V and J ends lie 11 bases apart. CDR1 MGHRA and CDR2 YSYEKL are derived from the germline V gene. From its cysteine to its phenylalanine, the CDR3 spans 13 amino acids. Just the 39-base CDR3 DNA is kept, in frame starting at base 1. Sample time point, as interpreted from the label and publication: baseline before first vaccination. Vaccinee samples came from UK trials COV001 and COV002, including a single-blind randomized controlled phase 2/3 trial of AZD1222 (ChAdOx1 nCoV-19) in healthy adults. For TCRbeta chain sequencing, PBMC samples were collected from trial participants at day 0 and at day 28 after the second dose. General findings and caveats noted by the study authors: After two AZD1222 doses, both the breadth and the depth of spike-specific TCRs were significantly higher than at day 0 and than in MenACWY recipients. The 56-69-year group was small, and its depth increase did not reach significance, likely because of low power. Reportedly, almost half of the unique spike-specific TCRs recognized epitopes lying outside the regions that are mutated in the B.1.351 and B.1.1.7 variants. Vaccine-associated CD4 TCRs spanned the whole spike protein, with dominant responses in regions 160-218 and 743-854. Conclusions about previously exposed vaccinees were limited because only six AZD1222 recipients were SARS-CoV-2 seropositive at baseline. Most participants were white British and females outnumbered males, and the authors suggested that clonal diversity may have been underestimated. Because no day 14 peak-response samples were available, repertoires were characterized only after the peak T cell response.

As regards this clone: No antigen is known for it. Per-base quality was not reported, and no clone a single base away is much larger than it.

The sequence joins TRBV4-1 to TRBJ1-3; the D gene lacks a confident call. The TCR originated in an adult in good health. Sequencing used peripheral blood, obtained on day 0 of AZD1222 vaccination. CDR3 region: CASSQEISFPIYF. The DNA sequence is as follows: TGCGCCAGCAGCCAAGAAATATCGTTCCCCATATATTTT.